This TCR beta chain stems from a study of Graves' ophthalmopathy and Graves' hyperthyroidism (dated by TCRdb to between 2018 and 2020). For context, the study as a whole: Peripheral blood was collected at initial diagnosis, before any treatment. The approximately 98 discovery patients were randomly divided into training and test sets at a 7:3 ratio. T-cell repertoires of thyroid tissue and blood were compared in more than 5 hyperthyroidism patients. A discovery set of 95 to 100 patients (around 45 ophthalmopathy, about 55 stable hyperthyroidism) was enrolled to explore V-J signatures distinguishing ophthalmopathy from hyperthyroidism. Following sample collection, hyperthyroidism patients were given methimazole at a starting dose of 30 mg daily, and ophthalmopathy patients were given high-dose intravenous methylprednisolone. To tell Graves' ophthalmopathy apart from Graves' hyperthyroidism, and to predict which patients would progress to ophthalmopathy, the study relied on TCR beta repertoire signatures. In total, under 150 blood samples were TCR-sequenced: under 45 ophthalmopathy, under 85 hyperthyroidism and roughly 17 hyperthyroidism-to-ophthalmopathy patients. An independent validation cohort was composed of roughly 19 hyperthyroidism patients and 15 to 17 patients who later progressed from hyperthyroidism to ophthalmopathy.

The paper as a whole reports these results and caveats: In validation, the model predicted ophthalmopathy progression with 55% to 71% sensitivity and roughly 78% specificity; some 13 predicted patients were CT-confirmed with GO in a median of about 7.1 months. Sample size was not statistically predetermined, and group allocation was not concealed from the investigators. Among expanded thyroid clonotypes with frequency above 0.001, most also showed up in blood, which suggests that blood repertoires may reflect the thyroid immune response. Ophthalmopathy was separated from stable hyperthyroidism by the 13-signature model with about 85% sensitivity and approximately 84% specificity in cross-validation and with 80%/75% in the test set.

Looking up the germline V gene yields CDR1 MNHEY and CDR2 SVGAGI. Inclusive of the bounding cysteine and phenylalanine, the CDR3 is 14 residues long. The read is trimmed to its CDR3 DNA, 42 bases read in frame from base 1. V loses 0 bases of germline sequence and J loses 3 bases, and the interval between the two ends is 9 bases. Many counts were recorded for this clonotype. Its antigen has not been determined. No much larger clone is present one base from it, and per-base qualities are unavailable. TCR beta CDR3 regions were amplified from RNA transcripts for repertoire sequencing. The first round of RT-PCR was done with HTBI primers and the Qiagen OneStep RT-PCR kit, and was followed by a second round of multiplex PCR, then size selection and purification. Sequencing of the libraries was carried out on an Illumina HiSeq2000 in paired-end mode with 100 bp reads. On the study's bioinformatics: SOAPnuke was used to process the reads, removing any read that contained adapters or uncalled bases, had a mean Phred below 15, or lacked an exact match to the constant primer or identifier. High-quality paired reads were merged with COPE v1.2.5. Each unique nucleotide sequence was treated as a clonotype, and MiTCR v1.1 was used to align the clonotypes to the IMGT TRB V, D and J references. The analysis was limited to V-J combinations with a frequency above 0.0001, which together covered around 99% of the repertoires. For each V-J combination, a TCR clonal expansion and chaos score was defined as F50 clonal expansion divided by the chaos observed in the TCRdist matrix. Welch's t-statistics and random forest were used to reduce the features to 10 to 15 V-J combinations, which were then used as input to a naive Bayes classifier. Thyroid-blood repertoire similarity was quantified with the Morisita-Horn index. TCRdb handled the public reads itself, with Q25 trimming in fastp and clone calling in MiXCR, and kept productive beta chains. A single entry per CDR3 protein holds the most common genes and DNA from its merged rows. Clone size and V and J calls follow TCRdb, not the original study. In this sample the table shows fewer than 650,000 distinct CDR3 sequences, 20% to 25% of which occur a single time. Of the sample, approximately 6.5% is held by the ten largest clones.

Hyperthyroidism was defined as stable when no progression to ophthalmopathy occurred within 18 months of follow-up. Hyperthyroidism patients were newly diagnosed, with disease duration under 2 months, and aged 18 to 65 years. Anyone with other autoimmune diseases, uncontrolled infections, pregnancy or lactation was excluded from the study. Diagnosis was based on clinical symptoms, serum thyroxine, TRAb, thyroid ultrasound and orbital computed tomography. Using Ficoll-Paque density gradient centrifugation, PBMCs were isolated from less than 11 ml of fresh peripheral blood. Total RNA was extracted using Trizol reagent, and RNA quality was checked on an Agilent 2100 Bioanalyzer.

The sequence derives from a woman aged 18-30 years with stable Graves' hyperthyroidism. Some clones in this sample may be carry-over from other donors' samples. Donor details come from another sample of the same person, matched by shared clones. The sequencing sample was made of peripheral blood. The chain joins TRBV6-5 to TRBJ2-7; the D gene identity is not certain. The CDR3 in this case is CASSYSSGFYEQYF. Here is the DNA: TGTGCCAGCAGTTACTCGTCAGGTTTCTACGAGCAGTACTTC.